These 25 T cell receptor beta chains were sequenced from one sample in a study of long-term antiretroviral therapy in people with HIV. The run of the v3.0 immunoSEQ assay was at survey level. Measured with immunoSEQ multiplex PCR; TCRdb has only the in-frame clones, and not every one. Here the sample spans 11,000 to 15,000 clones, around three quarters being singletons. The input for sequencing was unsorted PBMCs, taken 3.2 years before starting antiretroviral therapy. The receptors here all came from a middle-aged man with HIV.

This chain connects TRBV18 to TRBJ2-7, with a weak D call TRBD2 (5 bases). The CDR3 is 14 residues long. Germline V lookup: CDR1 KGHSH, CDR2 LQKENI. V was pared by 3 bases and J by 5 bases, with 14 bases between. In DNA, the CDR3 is TGTGCCAGCTCACCTGGGATCGGGGTTCACGAGCAGTACTTC. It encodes CASSPGIGVHEQYF.

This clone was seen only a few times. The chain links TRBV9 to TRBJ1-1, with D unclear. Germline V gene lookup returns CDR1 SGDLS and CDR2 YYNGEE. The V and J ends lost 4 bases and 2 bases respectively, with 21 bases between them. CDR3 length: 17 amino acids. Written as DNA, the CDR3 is TGTGCCAGCAGCCCGGAGGGTACCCAAGGTGCCAACACTGAAGCTTTCTTT. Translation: CASSPEGTQGANTEAFF.

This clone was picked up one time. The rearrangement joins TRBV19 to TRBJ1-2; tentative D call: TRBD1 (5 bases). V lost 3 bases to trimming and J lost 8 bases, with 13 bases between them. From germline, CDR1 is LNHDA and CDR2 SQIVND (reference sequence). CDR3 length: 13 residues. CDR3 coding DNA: TGTGCCAGTAGTATCACGAGGACAATGGGCTACACCTTC. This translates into CASSITRTMGYTF.

The CDR3 DNA reads TGCAGCGTAACACAGGGGGCGTTCTCCTACGAGCAGTACTTC. Translation: CSVTQGAFSYEQYF. The V gene is TRBV29-1, the J gene TRBJ2-7; 9 nucleotides match TRBD1. Per germline, CDR1 SQVTM and CDR2 ANQGSEA. J lost 0 bases, V lost 6 bases, and 6 bases had no gene match. CDR3 length equals 14 residues.

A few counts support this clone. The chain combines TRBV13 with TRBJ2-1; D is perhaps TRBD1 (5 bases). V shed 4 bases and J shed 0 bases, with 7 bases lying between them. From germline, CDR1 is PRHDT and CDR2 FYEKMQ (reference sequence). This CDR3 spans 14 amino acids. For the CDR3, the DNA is TGTGCCAGCAGCTCTGACAGCTCCTACAATGAGCAGTTCTTC. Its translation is CASSSDSSYNEQFF.

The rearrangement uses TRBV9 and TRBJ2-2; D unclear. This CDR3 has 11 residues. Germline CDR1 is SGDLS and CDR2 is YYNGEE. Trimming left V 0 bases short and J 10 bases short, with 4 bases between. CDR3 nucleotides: TGTGCCAGCAGCGTAGGCCTGGAGCTGTTTTTT. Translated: CASSVGLELFF.

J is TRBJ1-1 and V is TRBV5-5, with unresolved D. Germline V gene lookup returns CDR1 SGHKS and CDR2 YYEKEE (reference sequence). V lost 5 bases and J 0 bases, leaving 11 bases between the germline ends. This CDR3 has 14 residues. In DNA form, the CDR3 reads TGTGCCAGCAGTTCGACCGCCATGAACACTGAAGCTTTCTTT. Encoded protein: CASSSTAMNTEAFF.

CDR3 sequence: CASSSSGPNSPLHF. In nucleotides, the CDR3 is TGCGCCAGCAGCTCTTCAGGGCCTAATTCACCCCTCCACTTT. The rearrangement uses TRBV5-1 and TRBJ1-6; weak D call: TRBD1 (5 bases). This CDR3 comprises 14 residues. Trimming took off 3 bases at V and 6 bases at J, with 10 bases between the two ends. The germline CDR1 and CDR2 sequences are SGHRS and YFSETQ.

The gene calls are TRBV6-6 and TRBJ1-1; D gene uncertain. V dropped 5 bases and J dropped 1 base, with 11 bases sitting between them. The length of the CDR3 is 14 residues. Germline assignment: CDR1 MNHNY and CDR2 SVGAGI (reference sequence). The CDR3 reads CASSRTDGNTEAFF. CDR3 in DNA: TGTGCCAGCAGTCGGACCGACGGGAACACTGAAGCTTTCTTT.

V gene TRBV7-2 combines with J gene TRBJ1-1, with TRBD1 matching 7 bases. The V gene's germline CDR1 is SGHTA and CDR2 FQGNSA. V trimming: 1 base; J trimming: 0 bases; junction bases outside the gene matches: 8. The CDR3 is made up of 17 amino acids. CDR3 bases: TGTGCCAGCAGCTTAGTTGTACAGGGGATAATGAACACTGAAGCTTTCTTT. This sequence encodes CASSLVVQGIMNTEAFF.

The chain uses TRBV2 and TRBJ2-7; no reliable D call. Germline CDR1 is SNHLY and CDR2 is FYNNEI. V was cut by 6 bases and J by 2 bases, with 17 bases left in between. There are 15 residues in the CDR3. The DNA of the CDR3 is TGTGCCAGCAGGGCCAAGGCCTTCCGCACCTACGAGCAGTACTTC. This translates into CASRAKAFRTYEQYF.

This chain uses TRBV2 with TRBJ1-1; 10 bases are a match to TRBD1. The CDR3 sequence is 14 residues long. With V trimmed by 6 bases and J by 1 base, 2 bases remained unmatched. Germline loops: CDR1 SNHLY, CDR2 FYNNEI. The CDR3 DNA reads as TGTGCCAGCAGGTGGGACAGGGGGAACACTGAAGCTTTCTTT. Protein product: CASRWDRGNTEAFF.

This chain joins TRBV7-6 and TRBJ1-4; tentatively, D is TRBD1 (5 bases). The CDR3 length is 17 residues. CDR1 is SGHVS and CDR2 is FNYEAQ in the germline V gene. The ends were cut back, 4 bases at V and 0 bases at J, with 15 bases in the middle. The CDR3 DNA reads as TGTGCCAGCAGCTCCGCGGGACGTCTCGCAACTAATGAAAAACTGTTTTTT. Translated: CASSSAGRLATNEKLFF.

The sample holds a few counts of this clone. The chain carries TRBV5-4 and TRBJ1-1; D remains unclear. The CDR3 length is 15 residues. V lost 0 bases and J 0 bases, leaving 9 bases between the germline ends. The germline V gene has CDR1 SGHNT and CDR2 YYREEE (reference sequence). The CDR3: CASSLGISMNTEAFF. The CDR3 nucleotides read TGTGCCAGCAGCTTGGGGATATCGATGAACACTGAAGCTTTCTTT.

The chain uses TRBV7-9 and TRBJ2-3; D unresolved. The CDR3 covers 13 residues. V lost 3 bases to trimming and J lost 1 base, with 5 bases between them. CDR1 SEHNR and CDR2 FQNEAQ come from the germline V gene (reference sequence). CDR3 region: CASSFPGTDTQYF. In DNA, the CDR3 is TGTGCCAGCAGCTTTCCGGGCACAGATACGCAGTATTTT.

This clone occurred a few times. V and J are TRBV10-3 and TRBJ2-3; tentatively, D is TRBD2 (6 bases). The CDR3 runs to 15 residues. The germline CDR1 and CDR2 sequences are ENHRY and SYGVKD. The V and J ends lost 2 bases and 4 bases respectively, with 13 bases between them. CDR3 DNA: TGTGCCATCAGTGAGATCGGGGGACGCGCAGATACGCAGTATTTT. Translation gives CAISEIGGRADTQYF.

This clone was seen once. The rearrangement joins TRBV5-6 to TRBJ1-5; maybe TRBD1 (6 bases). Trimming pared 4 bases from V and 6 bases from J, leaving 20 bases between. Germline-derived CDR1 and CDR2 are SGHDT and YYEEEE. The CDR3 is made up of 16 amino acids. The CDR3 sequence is CASSRPGGGRGQPQHF. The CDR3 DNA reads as TGTGCCAGCAGCCGCCCCGGGGGGGGCAGGGGTCAGCCCCAGCATTTT.

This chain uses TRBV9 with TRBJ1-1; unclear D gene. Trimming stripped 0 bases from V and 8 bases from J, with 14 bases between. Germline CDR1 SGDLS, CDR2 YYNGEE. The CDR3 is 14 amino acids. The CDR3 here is CASSVEGLVGEAFF. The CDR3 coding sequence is TGTGCCAGCAGCGTAGAGGGTTTGGTTGGAGAAGCTTTCTTT.

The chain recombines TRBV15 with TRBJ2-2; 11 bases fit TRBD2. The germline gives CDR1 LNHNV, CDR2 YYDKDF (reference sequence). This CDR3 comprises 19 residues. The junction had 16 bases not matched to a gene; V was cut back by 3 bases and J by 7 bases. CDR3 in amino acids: CATSRVGASGGIRHGELFF. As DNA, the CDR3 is TGTGCCACCAGCAGGGTTGGCGCTAGCGGGGGGATAAGACACGGGGAGCTGTTTTTT.

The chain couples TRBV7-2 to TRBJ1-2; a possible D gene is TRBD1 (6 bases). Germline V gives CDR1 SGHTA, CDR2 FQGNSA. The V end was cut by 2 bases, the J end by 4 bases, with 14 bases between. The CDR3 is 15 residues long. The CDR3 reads CASSLYQGSGYGYTF. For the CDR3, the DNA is TGTGCCAGCAGCTTATATCAGGGGTCGGGCTATGGCTACACCTTC. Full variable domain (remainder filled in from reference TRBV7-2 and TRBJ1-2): GAGVSQSPSNKVTEKGKDVELRCDPISGHTALYWYRQSLGQGLEFLIYFQGNSAPDKSGLPSDRFSAERTGGSVSTLTIQRTQQEDSAVYLCASSLYQGSGYGYTFGSGTRLTVV.

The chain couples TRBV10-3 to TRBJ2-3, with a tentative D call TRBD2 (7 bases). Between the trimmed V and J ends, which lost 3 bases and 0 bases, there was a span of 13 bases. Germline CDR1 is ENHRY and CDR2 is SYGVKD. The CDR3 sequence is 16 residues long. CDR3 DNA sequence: TGTGCCATCAGTGAAAGGGGGGGCCTCAGCACAGATACGCAGTATTTT. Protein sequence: CAISERGGLSTDTQYF.

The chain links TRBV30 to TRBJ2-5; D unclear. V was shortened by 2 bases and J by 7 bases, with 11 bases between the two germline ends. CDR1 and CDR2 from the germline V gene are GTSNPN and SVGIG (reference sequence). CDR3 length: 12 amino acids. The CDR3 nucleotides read TGTGCCTGGAGTCAGTCCAAGGGGACCCAGTACTTC. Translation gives CAWSQSKGTQYF.

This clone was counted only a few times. In DNA, the CDR3 is TGTGCCAGCAGGGGCACGGGGCCCTCTTATGGCTACACCTTC. Its protein is CASRGTGPSYGYTF. The V and J genes are TRBV6-5 and TRBJ1-2, with D possibly matching TRBD1 (5 bases). Trimming left V 6 bases short and J 5 bases short, with 16 bases between. In germline, CDR1 is MNHEY, CDR2 SVGAGI. The CDR3 covers 14 residues.

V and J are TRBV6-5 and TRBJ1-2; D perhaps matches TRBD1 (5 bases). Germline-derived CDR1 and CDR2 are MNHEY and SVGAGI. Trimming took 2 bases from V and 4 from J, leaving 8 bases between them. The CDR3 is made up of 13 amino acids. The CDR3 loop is CASSYGTSYGYTF. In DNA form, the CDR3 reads TGTGCCAGCAGTTACGGGACTTCCTATGGCTACACCTTC.

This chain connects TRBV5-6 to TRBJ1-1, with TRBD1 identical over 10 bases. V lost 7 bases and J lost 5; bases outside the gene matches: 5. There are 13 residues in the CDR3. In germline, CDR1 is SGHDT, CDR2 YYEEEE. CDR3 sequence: CASLRTGGTEAFF. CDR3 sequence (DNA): TGTGCCAGCCTCCGGACAGGGGGGACTGAAGCTTTCTTT.